This is a list of T cell receptor beta chains from one sample in a study of cytomegalovirus exposure and HLA in healthy donors. Here immunoSEQ multiplex PCR was the method, and the copy in TCRdb shows in-frame clones only, minus some. In all, the sample yields about 200,000 clones. Sequenced input: PBMCs. The receptors here all came from a man aged 30-40 years in good health and CMV-seronegative. Both conserved end residues are part of each CDR3. The order of the fields is CDR3 DNA, CDR3 protein, D gene, V gene, J gene. The D gene is left open where the match is weak.

CDR3nt: TGCGCCAGCAGCCAAGACTTGAGCGGGAGGGCCGCAGATACGCAGTATTTT; CDR3aa: CASSQDLSGRAADTQYF; d_gene: TRBD2; v_gene: TRBV4-1; j_gene: TRBJ2-3
CDR3nt: TGTGCCAGCAGCCCGCCGGGAGGGTGGGCTGAAGCTTTCTTT; CDR3aa: CASSPPGGWAEAFF; d_gene: .; v_gene: TRBV11-2; j_gene: TRBJ1-1
CDR3nt: TGTGCCAGCAGTTTAGGACAGTACTACGAGCAGTACTTC; CDR3aa: CASSLGQYYEQYF; d_gene: .; v_gene: TRBV27; j_gene: TRBJ2-7
CDR3nt: TGTGCCAGCAGAACCTTCACATACGAGCAGTACTTC; CDR3aa: CASRTFTYEQYF; d_gene: .; v_gene: TRBV6-1; j_gene: TRBJ2-7
CDR3nt: TGTGCCAGCAGCTTAGTGGGCGGGGCAACCTACGAGCAGTACTTC; CDR3aa: CASSLVGGATYEQYF; d_gene: .; v_gene: TRBV7-2; j_gene: TRBJ2-7
CDR3nt: TGTGCCAGTAGTATCATGGAGACCCAGTACTTC; CDR3aa: CASSIMETQYF; d_gene: .; v_gene: TRBV19; j_gene: TRBJ2-5
CDR3nt: TGTGCCAGTCTGGGAGAGGGCTGGGAGCAGTTCTTC; CDR3aa: CASLGEGWEQFF; d_gene: .; v_gene: TRBV13; j_gene: TRBJ2-1
CDR3nt: TGTGCCAGCAGTTCCGGACAGGGGGCCACTTGGAACACTGAAGCTTTCTTT; CDR3aa: CASSSGQGATWNTEAFF; d_gene: TRBD1; v_gene: TRBV28; j_gene: TRBJ1-1
CDR3nt: TGTGCCAGCAGAGCCCGGGACTCCTCCTACGAGCAGTACTTC; CDR3aa: CASRARDSSYEQYF; d_gene: .; v_gene: TRBV6-1; j_gene: TRBJ2-7
CDR3nt: TGTGCCAGCAGCCGGACAGGGGGCACTGAAGCTTTCTTT; CDR3aa: CASSRTGGTEAFF; d_gene: TRBD1; v_gene: TRBV11-2; j_gene: TRBJ1-1
CDR3nt: TGTGCCTGGTCGCGCGCTATAGCGGGGGGAACCCATTACACGCAGTATTTT; CDR3aa: CAWSRAIAGGTHYTQYF; d_gene: TRBD2; v_gene: TRBV30; j_gene: TRBJ2-3
CDR3nt: TGTGCCAGTAGTAGCACAGTCCCCTACGAGCAGTACTTC; CDR3aa: CASSSTVPYEQYF; d_gene: .; v_gene: TRBV19; j_gene: TRBJ2-7
CDR3nt: TGTGCCAGTAGTATGACGCCGGGGATAACTAATGAAAAACTGTTTTTT; CDR3aa: CASSMTPGITNEKLFF; d_gene: .; v_gene: TRBV19; j_gene: TRBJ1-4
CDR3nt: TGTGCCAGCAGTGTCCCCTCCCGGGGGGCCCACGGGGGGGAGACCCAGTACTTC; CDR3aa: CASSVPSRGAHGGETQYF; d_gene: .; v_gene: TRBV2; j_gene: TRBJ2-5
CDR3nt: TGTGCCAGCAGCGTCGGACAGACCTACGAGCAGTACTTC; CDR3aa: CASSVGQTYEQYF; d_gene: .; v_gene: TRBV5-4; j_gene: TRBJ2-7
CDR3nt: TGTGCCAGCAGTTTATCTTGGGCGTCAACCCTCCACTTT; CDR3aa: CASSLSWASTLHF; d_gene: .; v_gene: TRBV27; j_gene: TRBJ1-6
CDR3nt: TGTGCAAGCAGTGAAAGTGAACTAGCGGGGGGGAATGAGCAGTTCTTC; CDR3aa: CASSESELAGGNEQFF; d_gene: TRBD2; v_gene: TRBV2; j_gene: TRBJ2-1
CDR3nt: TGTGCCAGCAGCTTACCGGGAGGGCCTGATGAGCAGTTCTTC; CDR3aa: CASSLPGGPDEQFF; d_gene: TRBD2; v_gene: TRBV7-9; j_gene: TRBJ2-1
CDR3nt: TGTGCCATCAACAGGGCGATAGCCTACGAGCAGTACTTC; CDR3aa: CAINRAIAYEQYF; d_gene: .; v_gene: TRBV10-3; j_gene: TRBJ2-7
CDR3nt: TGTGCCAGCAGCCAGGACCCCGACAGGGGGCTTAATTCACCCCTCCACTTT; CDR3aa: CASSQDPDRGLNSPLHF; d_gene: TRBD1; v_gene: TRBV4-2; j_gene: TRBJ1-6
CDR3nt: TGCGCCAGCAGCTTGGCAGGGGGCGCTCAGCCCCAGCATTTT; CDR3aa: CASSLAGGAQPQHF; d_gene: TRBD1; v_gene: TRBV5-1; j_gene: TRBJ1-5